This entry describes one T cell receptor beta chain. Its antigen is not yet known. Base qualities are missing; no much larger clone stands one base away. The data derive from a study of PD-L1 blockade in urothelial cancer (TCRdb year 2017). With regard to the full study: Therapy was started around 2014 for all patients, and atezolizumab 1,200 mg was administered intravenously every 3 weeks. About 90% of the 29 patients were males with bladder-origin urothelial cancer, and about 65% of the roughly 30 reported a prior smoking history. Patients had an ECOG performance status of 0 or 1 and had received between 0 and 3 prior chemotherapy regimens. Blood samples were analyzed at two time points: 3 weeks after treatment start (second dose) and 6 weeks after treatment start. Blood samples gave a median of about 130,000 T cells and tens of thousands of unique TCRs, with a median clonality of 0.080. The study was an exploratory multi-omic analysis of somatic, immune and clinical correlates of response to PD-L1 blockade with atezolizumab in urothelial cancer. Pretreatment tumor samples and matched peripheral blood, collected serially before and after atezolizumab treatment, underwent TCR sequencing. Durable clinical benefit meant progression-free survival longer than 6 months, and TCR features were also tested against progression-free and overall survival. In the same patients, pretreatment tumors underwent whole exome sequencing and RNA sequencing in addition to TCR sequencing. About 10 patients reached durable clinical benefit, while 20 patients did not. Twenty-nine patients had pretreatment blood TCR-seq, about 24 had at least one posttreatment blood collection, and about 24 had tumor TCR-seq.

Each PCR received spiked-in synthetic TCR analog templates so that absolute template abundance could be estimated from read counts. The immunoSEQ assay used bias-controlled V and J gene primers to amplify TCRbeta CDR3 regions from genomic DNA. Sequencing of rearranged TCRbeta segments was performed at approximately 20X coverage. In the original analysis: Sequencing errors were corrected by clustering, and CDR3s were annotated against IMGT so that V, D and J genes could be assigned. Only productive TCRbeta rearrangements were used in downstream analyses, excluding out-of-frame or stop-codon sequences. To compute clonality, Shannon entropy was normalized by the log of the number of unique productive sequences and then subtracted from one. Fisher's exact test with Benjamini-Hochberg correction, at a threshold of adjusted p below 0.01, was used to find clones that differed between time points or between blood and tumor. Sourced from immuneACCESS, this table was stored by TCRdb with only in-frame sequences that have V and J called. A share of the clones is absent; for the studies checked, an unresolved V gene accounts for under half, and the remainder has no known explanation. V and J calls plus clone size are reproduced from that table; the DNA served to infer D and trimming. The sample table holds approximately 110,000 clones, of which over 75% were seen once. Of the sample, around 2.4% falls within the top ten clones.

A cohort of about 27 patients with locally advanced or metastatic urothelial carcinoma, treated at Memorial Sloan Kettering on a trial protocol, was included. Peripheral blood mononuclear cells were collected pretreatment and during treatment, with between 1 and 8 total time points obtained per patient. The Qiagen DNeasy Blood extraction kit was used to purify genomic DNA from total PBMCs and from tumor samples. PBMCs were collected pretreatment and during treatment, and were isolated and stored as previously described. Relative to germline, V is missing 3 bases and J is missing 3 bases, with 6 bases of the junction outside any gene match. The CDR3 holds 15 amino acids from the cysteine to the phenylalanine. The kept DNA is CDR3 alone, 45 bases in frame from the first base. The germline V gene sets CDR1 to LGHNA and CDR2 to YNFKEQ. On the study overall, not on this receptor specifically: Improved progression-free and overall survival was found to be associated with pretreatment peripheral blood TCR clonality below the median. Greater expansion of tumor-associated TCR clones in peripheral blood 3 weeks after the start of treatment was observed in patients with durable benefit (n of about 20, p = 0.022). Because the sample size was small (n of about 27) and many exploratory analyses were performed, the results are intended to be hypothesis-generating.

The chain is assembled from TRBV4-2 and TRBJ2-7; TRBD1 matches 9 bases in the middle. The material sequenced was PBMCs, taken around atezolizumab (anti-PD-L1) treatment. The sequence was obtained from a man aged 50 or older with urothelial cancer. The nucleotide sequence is TGTGCCAGCAGCCAGCAACCGGGACAGGGCTACGAGCAGTACTTC. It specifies CASSQQPGQGYEQYF.